Described below is a single TCR beta chain sequence and its context. As yet, its antigen is unknown. RNA transcripts provided the source from which TCR beta CDR3 regions were amplified. The HTBI primer set was used in a first-round RT-PCR of the TCR CDR3. MiXCR, run by TCRdb on the multiplex PCR reads, gives a single entry per CDR3 protein. Of 540,000 or so distinct CDR3 sequences in the sample, just over 45% were seen once. These data belong to a study of T cells in Graves' hyperthyroidism and ophthalmopathy. V was trimmed by 6 bases and J by 1 base, leaving 24 bases between them. Germline CDR1 DFQATT, CDR2 SNEGSKA (reference sequence). The CDR3 loop spans 17 amino acids. Study-wide points: Prediction of ophthalmopathy progression came a median around 7.1 months pre-onset. Ophthalmopathy was distinguished from stable hyperthyroidism by 13 V-J signatures.

The sequence derives from an adult woman with Graves' disease, either hyperthyroidism or ophthalmopathy (not recorded which). Sequenced sample: peripheral blood or thyroid tissue (not recorded which). The genes are TRBV20-1 and TRBJ2-5; D is ambiguous. The CDR3 nucleotides read TGCAGTGCCAGCAGCTTACTTGTTGGGTACCTCCAAGAGACCCAGTACTTC. It codes for CSASSLLVGYLQETQYF.